The 28 T cell receptor beta chains reported below all come from one sample, sequenced in a study of human T cells and chemical hapten exposure (dated by TCRdb to the early 2020s). Receptors were amplified or captured by RACE. These reads were obtained on a NextSeq 500. Clones were called with MiXCR by TCRdb after fastp trimmed the public reads at Q25, and only in-frame beta chains were retained. Each record represents a unique CDR3 protein, reported with the most common genes and DNA among its rows. This sample lists roughly 110,000 distinct CDR3 sequences; 12% were detected once. The ten biggest clones cover 1.6% of the sample. Interpreted using the paper, the time point label stands for: pre-sensitization, week 0. What this sample's treatment or condition label stands for: therapeutic diphenylcyclopropenone sensitization with weekly scalp DPC. The sample consisted of whole blood, taken in connection with sensitization to the hapten diphenylcyclopropenone (DPC). All receptors come from a woman between 45 and 65 years old with alopecia areata. Some clones in this sample may be carry-over from other donors' samples.

This clonotype has more than one count but fewer than ten. The gene calls are TRBV4-3 and TRBJ1-1; unclear D gene. Between the trimmed V and J ends, which lost 0 bases and 10 bases, there was a span of 12 bases. The CDR3 has 13 amino acids. The V gene's germline CDR1 is LGHNA and CDR2 YSLEER. This chain's CDR3 is CASSQEDGLGAFF. The CDR3 DNA reads TGCGCCAGCAGCCAAGAAGATGGCCTTGGAGCTTTCTTT.

The V call is TRBV7-6, the J call TRBJ2-5, with D maybe TRBD2 (5 bases). CDR3 length: 16 amino acids. V gave up 2 bases and J gave up 7 bases, with 20 bases separating them. The germline V gene has CDR1 SGHVS and CDR2 FNYEAQ. CDR3 sequence (DNA): TGTGCCAGCAGCTTATACGCCGGACGGGAATGGGGGACCCAGTACTTC. Residues: CASSLYAGREWGTQYF.

J is TRBJ1-2 and V is TRBV6-1, with TRBD1 matching 7 bases. With 8 bases clipped from V and 3 bases from J, the junction kept 12 bases outside the gene matches. Germline assignment: CDR1 MNHNS and CDR2 SASEGT. The CDR3 has 15 amino acids. The CDR3 loop reads CASPMSAGGHYGYTF. The CDR3 nucleotides are TGTGCCAGCCCTATGTCGGCAGGGGGACACTATGGCTACACCTTC.

This clonotype was recorded a few times. The genes are TRBV3-1 and TRBJ2-7; the match to TRBD2 covers 11 bases. The CDR3 length is 16 residues. V lost 2 bases and J lost 3; bases outside the gene matches: 6. Per the germline V gene, CDR1 is LGHDT and CDR2 is YNNKEL (reference sequence). The CDR3 loop reads CASSQSSGGAGYEQYF. DNA for the CDR3: TGTGCCAGCAGCCAAAGTAGCGGGGGGGCCGGCTACGAGCAGTACTTC.

This clonotype came up a few times. The rearrangement joins TRBV14 to TRBJ1-1; D call uncertain. Deletions cut 2 bases from V and 2 bases from J, with 12 bases between. The CDR3 contains 15 residues. CDR1 is SGHDN and CDR2 is FVKESK in the germline V gene. The CDR3 DNA reads as TGTGCCAGCAGCCAATATTCGCAGATAAACACTGAAGCTTTCTTT. Its translation: CASSQYSQINTEAFF.

The rearrangement links TRBV5-1 to TRBJ2-1; a possible D gene is TRBD2 (5 bases). Germline-derived CDR1 and CDR2 are SGHRS and YFSETQ. Trimming took 0 bases from V and 7 from J, leaving 11 bases between them. The CDR3 runs 14 residues. As DNA, the CDR3 is TGCGCCAGCAGCTTGGATCCGACTACTAATGAGCAGTTCTTC. Translating it yields CASSLDPTTNEQFF. The entire variable domain, with the rest obtained from reference TRBV5-1 and TRBJ2-1, is as follows: KAGVTQTPRYLIKTRGQQVTLSCSPISGHRSVSWYQQTPGQGLQFLFEYFSETQRNKGNFPGRFSGRQFSNSRSEMNVSTLELGDSALYLCASSLDPTTNEQFFGPGTRLTVL.

In this sample, this clonotype turned up a few times. The gene calls are TRBV29-1 and TRBJ1-2; D is uncertain. Germline CDR1 and CDR2: SQVTM and ANQGSEA. This CDR3 is built from 9 residues. Trimming removed 3 bases at V and 8 bases at J, with 4 bases between. The CDR3 region is CSVDGGYTF. Here the CDR3 DNA reads TGCAGCGTTGATGGAGGCTACACCTTC.

This rearrangement joins TRBV20-1 to TRBJ2-7, with 12 bases matching TRBD2. Trimming cost V 3 bases and J 3 bases; bases outside gene matches: 3. Germline CDR1 DFQATT, CDR2 SNEGSKA (reference sequence). This CDR3 region has 14 residues. DNA for the CDR3: TGCAGTGCTAGCCCGGGACTAGCGGGCTACGAGCAGTACTTC. Protein sequence: CSASPGLAGYEQYF.

The chain joins TRBV4-1 to TRBJ2-1; 15 bases match TRBD2. Per the germline V gene, CDR1 is MGHRA and CDR2 is YSYEKL. The trim removed 2 bases at V and 9 bases at J, leaving 5 bases unmatched. The CDR3 consists of 16 residues. In DNA form, the CDR3 reads TGCGCCAGCAGCCAACCTGGGACTAGCGGGAGGACTGAGCAGTTCTTC. Translation gives CASSQPGTSGRTEQFF.

This clonotype was seen only a few times. The CDR3 DNA reads as TGTGCCAGCAGTGAATTGGGAAACGGCAGCCCCCCCTACGAGCAGTACTTC. It codes for CASSELGNGSPPYEQYF. This chain joins TRBV25-1 and TRBJ2-7, with D uncertain. Germline lookup yields CDR1 MGHDK and CDR2 SYGVNS. Trimming stripped 1 base from V and 2 bases from J, with 18 bases between. The CDR3 has 17 residues.

The V and J genes are TRBV9 and TRBJ2-2, with 8 bases aligning to TRBD1. Unmatched junction bases numbered 7, after V lost 4 bases and J lost 5 bases. CDR1 and CDR2 (germline): SGDLS, YYNGEE. This CDR3 is 15 amino acids long. The CDR3 region is CASSFRQGSTGELFF. The DNA for the CDR3 is TGTGCCAGCAGCTTTAGACAGGGGAGTACCGGGGAGCTGTTTTTT.

This clonotype was counted ten times or more. The CDR3 is CSVGTPPVGYTF. The CDR3 coding sequence is TGCAGCGTTGGGACCCCACCGGTGGGCTACACCTTC. The rearrangement joins TRBV29-1 to TRBJ1-2, with no clear D. This CDR3 comprises 12 residues. V gave up 4 bases and J gave up 8 bases, with 14 bases separating them. Germline assignment: CDR1 SQVTM and CDR2 ANQGSEA.

The sample holds a few counts of this clonotype. This sequence joins TRBV25-1 and TRBJ2-1, with 9 bases lining up with TRBD2. CDR1 MGHDK and CDR2 SYGVNS come from the germline V gene. This CDR3 has 19 amino acids. Trimming removed 1 base from V and 0 bases from J; junction bases left unmatched: 10. CDR3 in amino acids: CASSESSLAGPHSYNEQFF. The CDR3, as DNA: TGTGCCAGCAGTGAATCAAGTCTAGCGGGGCCCCACTCCTACAATGAGCAGTTCTTC.

This clonotype showed up just once. The V gene is TRBV20-1, the J gene TRBJ2-3; D is possibly TRBD2 (7 bases). In germline, CDR1 is DFQATT, CDR2 SNEGSKA (reference sequence). The ends were cut back, 5 bases at V and 4 bases at J, with 19 bases in the middle. This CDR3 comprises 15 residues. As DNA, the CDR3 is TGCAGTGCTCCCCGAGTGGGGGGGCGGCCAGATACGCAGTATTTT. This codes for CSAPRVGGRPDTQYF.

This clonotype turned up a few times. V and J are TRBV20-1 and TRBJ2-5; TRBD2 agrees at 9 bases. The CDR3 contains 16 residues. Germline lookup yields CDR1 DFQATT and CDR2 SNEGSKA (reference sequence). V shed 5 bases and J 2 bases; nucleotides not matched to a gene: 12. In DNA form, the CDR3 reads TGCAGTGCTCCCCGTCTTCTAGCGGGGACGCAAGAGACCCAGTACTTC. Translation: CSAPRLLAGTQETQYF.

This clonotype was counted only a few times. This chain connects TRBV20-1 to TRBJ1-1, with TRBD1 matching 7 bases. V shed 2 bases, J shed 2 bases, and the junction held 8 bases outside the gene matches. The germline V gene encodes CDR1 DFQATT and CDR2 SNEGSKA (reference sequence). This CDR3 has 15 amino acids. Here the CDR3 reads CSARPPRDRNTEAFF. In DNA form, the CDR3 reads TGCAGTGCTAGACCCCCCCGGGACAGAAACACTGAAGCTTTCTTT.

The genes are TRBV28 and TRBJ2-3; D may be TRBD1 or TRBD2 (6 bases each). This CDR3 is built from 15 residues. Germline assignment: CDR1 MDHEN and CDR2 SYDVKM. With 6 bases removed from V and 8 bases from J, the gap between germline ends came to 21 bases. The CDR3 DNA sequence: TGTGCCAGCAGATACTCGGAAGGGAAGGGGGGTACGCAGTATTTT. It codes for CASRYSEGKGGTQYF.

This rearrangement joins TRBV4-2 to TRBJ1-2; D is perhaps TRBD1 (5 bases). CDR3 length: 16 residues. Per germline, CDR1 LGHNA and CDR2 YNFKEQ. V was trimmed by 4 bases and J by 1 base, leaving 16 bases between them. This chain's CDR3 is CASSPNWDGINYGYTF. The CDR3 DNA sequence: TGTGCCAGCAGCCCTAACTGGGACGGAATTAACTATGGCTACACCTTC.

This clonotype was detected only a few times. The gene calls are TRBV27 and TRBJ1-1; D might be TRBD1 (6 bases). Germline loops: CDR1 MNHEY, CDR2 SMNVEV (reference sequence). CDR3 length: 15 residues. Trimming took 6 bases from V and 5 from J, leaving 19 bases between them. CDR3 loop: CASRVGGAGRTEAFF. The CDR3 nucleotides read TGTGCCAGCAGAGTAGGGGGGGCGGGTCGGACTGAAGCTTTCTTT.

The gene calls are TRBV6-5 and TRBJ2-5; D perhaps matches TRBD2 (5 bases). With 6 bases removed from V and 4 bases from J, the gap between germline ends came to 15 bases. The CDR3 sequence is 14 residues long. Germline V gives CDR1 MNHEY, CDR2 SVGAGI. Here the CDR3 reads CASSPGLTGETQYF. CDR3 bases: TGTGCCAGCAGCCCTGGACTGACGGGAGAGACCCAGTACTTC.

There are a few counts of this clonotype. The chain links TRBV4-1 to TRBJ2-4; D unclear. CDR3 length: 13 residues. V gave up 0 bases and J gave up 7 bases, with 7 bases separating them. The V gene's germline CDR1 is MGHRA and CDR2 YSYEKL. CDR3 region: CASSQEIGNIQYF. The CDR3 DNA is TGCGCCAGCAGCCAAGAAATCGGGAACATTCAGTACTTC.

Ten or more counts support this clonotype. The V gene is TRBV28, the J gene TRBJ2-7; the D gene is possibly TRBD2 (5 bases). Trimming took off 8 bases at V and 2 bases at J, with 7 bases between the two ends. The CDR3 contains 11 residues. Germline V gene data show CDR1 as MDHEN and CDR2 as SYDVKM. The CDR3 here is CASEGTYEQYF. DNA of the CDR3: TGTGCCAGCGAGGGTACCTACGAGCAGTACTTC.

This chain joins TRBV5-1 and TRBJ1-3; D not certain. Germline V gene data show CDR1 as SGHRS and CDR2 as YFSETQ. V lost 0 bases and J 0 bases, leaving 7 bases between the germline ends. The CDR3 sequence is 15 residues long. CDR3 amino acids: CASSLVTGSGNTIYF. The CDR3 coding sequence is TGCGCCAGCAGCTTGGTTACGGGCTCTGGAAACACCATATATTTT.

This clonotype was counted at least ten times. The chain carries TRBV5-5 and TRBJ1-2; D possibly corresponds to TRBD1 (6 bases). Trimming pared 3 bases from V and 10 bases from J, leaving 22 bases between. Germline V gene sequence: CDR1 SGHKS, CDR2 YYEKEE (reference sequence). There are 15 residues in the CDR3. CDR3 region: CASSSLPLSGASYTF. The CDR3 DNA sequence: TGTGCCAGCAGCTCACTTCCGTTATCGGGGGCCTCCTACACCTTC.

This clonotype has at least ten counts. The rearrangement links TRBV7-6 to TRBJ1-6; 8 bases match TRBD1. The CDR3 sequence is 15 residues long. Germline CDR1 and CDR2: SGHVS and FNYEAQ. With V trimmed by 6 bases and J by 5 bases, 6 bases remained unmatched. CDR3 amino acids: CASRPDRVDNSPLHF. As DNA, the CDR3 is TGTGCCAGCAGACCGGACAGGGTAGATAATTCACCCCTCCACTTT.

The chain is built from TRBV3-1 and TRBJ2-2; TRBD2 agrees at 11 bases. The germline V gene encodes CDR1 LGHDT and CDR2 YNNKEL (reference sequence). Unmatched junction bases numbered 6, after V lost 6 bases and J lost 6 bases. This CDR3 has 15 residues. For the CDR3, the DNA is TGTGCCAGCAGTTCCCTACTAGCGGGAGCCGGGGAGCTGTTTTTT. This codes for CASSSLLAGAGELFF.

This clonotype occurred a few times. The chain has TRBV28 and TRBJ1-1; D is ambiguous. CDR3 length: 11 residues. Germline V lookup: CDR1 MDHEN, CDR2 SYDVKM. V lost 3 bases and J 7 bases, leaving 6 bases between the germline ends. CDR3 loop: CASSLLVEAFF. The CDR3 DNA sequence: TGTGCCAGCAGTTTGCTGGTTGAAGCTTTCTTT.

This clonotype was seen many times. CDR3 DNA: TGTGCCAGCAGTTCCTTAGACAGGGGGTACACTGAAGCTTTCTTT. It is translated as CASSSLDRGYTEAFF. The chain carries TRBV28 and TRBJ1-1; 9 bases line up with TRBD1. The V gene's germline CDR1 is MDHEN and CDR2 SYDVKM. The CDR3 is 15 residues long. The ends lost 4 bases at V and 3 bases at J; junction bases unmatched: 6. Together with reference TRBV28 and TRBJ1-1, the CDR3 gives the full variable domain: DVKVTQSSRYLVKRTGEKVFLECVQDMDHENMFWYRQDPGLGLRLIYFSYDVKMKEKGDIPEGYSVSREKKERFSLILESASTNQTSMYLCASSSLDRGYTEAFFGQGTRLTVV.